This is a list of T cell receptor beta chains from one sample in a study of CD8 T cells in Susac syndrome. TCRdb recomputed calls from the immunoSEQ multiplex PCR reads with MiXCR, one row per CDR3 protein. The repertoire includes under 250,000 distinct CDR3 sequences, over 85% of them detected once, and roughly 0.07% sits in the top ten. The specimen sequenced was CD4+ T cells from PBMCs. All receptors come from a human donor with multiple sclerosis. Both conserved end residues are part of each CDR3. D genes are given only for firm matches. Clone size is not always given. Where it is, it says once, few, many or a class for expanded clones.

-	TRBV12-3/TRBV12-4	TRBJ2-1	TRBD2	CASGTSGFNEQFF	TGTGCCAGCGGGACTAGCGGGTTCAATGAGCAGTTCTTC
-	TRBV20-1	TRBJ1-1	-	CSARDMTEAFF	TGCAGTGCTAGAGATATGACTGAAGCTTTCTTT
-	TRBV6-5	TRBJ2-2	TRBD1	CASRGTGKGGELFF	TGTGCCAGCAGGGGGACAGGGAAGGGCGGGGAGCTGTTTTTT
few	TRBV6-5	TRBJ1-2	-	CASSYLGSYGYTF	TGTGCCAGCAGTTACTTGGGCTCTTATGGCTACACCTTC
-	TRBV29-1	TRBJ2-3	TRBD1	CSVARTGVIIDTQYF	TGCAGCGTTGCCCGGACAGGGGTGATTATAGATACGCAGTATTTT
-	TRBV20-1	TRBJ2-3	-	CSASVRESTDTQYF	TGCAGTGCTAGTGTTCGGGAGAGCACAGATACGCAGTATTTT
-	TRBV2	TRBJ1-2	-	CASSEGPAAIYGYTF	TGTGCCAGCAGTGAAGGTCCAGCCGCGATCTATGGCTACACCTTC
-	TRBV10-3	TRBJ2-3	-	CAIRPGVSTDTQYF	TGTGCCATCCGTCCAGGGGTTAGCACAGATACGCAGTATTTT
once	TRBV4-1	TRBJ1-3	-	CASSQPRERNTIYF	TGCGCCAGCAGCCAACCCAGGGAACGAAACACCATATATTTT
-	TRBV5-4	TRBJ1-3	-	CASSLVGSGNTIYF	TGTGCCAGCAGCTTGGTAGGCTCTGGAAACACCATATATTTT
-	TRBV5-6	TRBJ2-3	-	CASSFDPSGPNTDTQYF	TGTGCCAGCAGCTTCGATCCTTCGGGCCCCAACACAGATACGCAGTATTTT
-	TRBV20-1	TRBJ1-5	TRBD1	CSAQAQGYNQPQHF	TGCAGTGCGCAAGCACAGGGGTACAATCAGCCCCAGCATTTT
-	TRBV7-9	TRBJ1-2	-	CASSLAGDGYTF	TGTGCCAGCAGCTTAGCAGGGGATGGCTACACCTTC
-	TRBV3-1	TRBJ2-4	TRBD1	CASSRGQDADIQYF	TGTGCCAGCAGCCGTGGACAGGACGCGGACATTCAGTACTTC
-	TRBV10-3	TRBJ2-7	-	CAISGPLQIYEQYF	TGTGCCATCAGTGGTCCACTACAAATCTACGAGCAGTACTTC
-	TRBV16	TRBJ2-4	-	CASSQSSGQPFLYF	-
-	TRBV29-1	TRBJ1-4	-	CSVGVAGVGEKLFF	TGCAGCGTGGGTGTTGCAGGGGTCGGTGAAAAACTGTTTTTT
-	TRBV12-3/TRBV12-4	TRBJ1-1	TRBD1	CASSGDSTEAFF	TGTGCCAGCAGTGGGGACAGCACTGAAGCTTTCTTT
once	TRBV11-2	TRBJ2-5	TRBD2	CASSPGETSHSETQYF	TGTGCCAGCAGCCCCGGCGAGACTAGCCATTCTGAGACCCAGTACTTC
once	TRBV19	TRBJ2-5	TRBD2	CASSTTSGGETQYF	TGTGCCAGTAGTACGACTAGCGGGGGTGAGACCCAGTACTTC
-	TRBV29-1	TRBJ1-2	-	CSVEGVGSGGYTF	TGCAGCGTTGAGGGTGTGGGATCGGGGGGCTACACCTTC
-	TRBV7-2	TRBJ2-7	-	CASSFLVGRAGEQYF	TGTGCCAGCAGCTTCTTGGTGGGTAGGGCGGGGGAGCAGTACTTC
-	TRBV7-9	TRBJ2-3	-	CASSLVDDTDTQYF	TGTGCCAGCAGCTTAGTGGACGACACAGATACGCAGTATTTT
-	TRBV4-1	TRBJ2-5	-	CASSQDRAGLETQYF	TGCGCCAGCAGCCAAGATAGGGCAGGGTTAGAGACCCAGTACTTC
-	TRBV12-3/TRBV12-4	TRBJ2-3	TRBD2	CASRKSGGTDTQYF	TGTGCCAGCAGGAAAAGCGGGGGCACAGATACGCAGTATTTT
-	TRBV4-1	TRBJ2-3	-	CASSPERADTQYF	TGCGCCAGCAGCCCCGAACGGGCAGATACGCAGTATTTT
once	TRBV7-9	TRBJ2-1	-	CASSLGSIGANEQFF	TGTGCCAGCAGCCTGGGGTCCATAGGGGCCAATGAGCAGTTCTTC
-	TRBV30	TRBJ2-2	-	CAWRGERFTGELFF	TGTGCCTGGAGGGGGGAGCGGTTCACCGGGGAGCTGTTTTTT
-	TRBV20-1	TRBJ2-1	-	CSGWRAARNNEQFF	TGCAGTGGGTGGCGGGCAGCCCGAAACAATGAGCAGTTCTTC
-	TRBV12-3/TRBV12-4	TRBJ1-1	-	CASSLTASNTEAFF	TGTGCCAGCAGTTTGACAGCTTCGAACACTGAAGCTTTCTTT
-	TRBV6-4	TRBJ2-1	TRBD1	CASSVGQGNYNEQFF	TGTGCCAGCAGTGTGGGACAGGGTAACTACAATGAGCAGTTCTTC
-	TRBV27	TRBJ1-2	TRBD1	CASSYADRVYGYTF	TGTGCCAGCAGTTACGCCGACAGGGTCTATGGCTACACCTTC